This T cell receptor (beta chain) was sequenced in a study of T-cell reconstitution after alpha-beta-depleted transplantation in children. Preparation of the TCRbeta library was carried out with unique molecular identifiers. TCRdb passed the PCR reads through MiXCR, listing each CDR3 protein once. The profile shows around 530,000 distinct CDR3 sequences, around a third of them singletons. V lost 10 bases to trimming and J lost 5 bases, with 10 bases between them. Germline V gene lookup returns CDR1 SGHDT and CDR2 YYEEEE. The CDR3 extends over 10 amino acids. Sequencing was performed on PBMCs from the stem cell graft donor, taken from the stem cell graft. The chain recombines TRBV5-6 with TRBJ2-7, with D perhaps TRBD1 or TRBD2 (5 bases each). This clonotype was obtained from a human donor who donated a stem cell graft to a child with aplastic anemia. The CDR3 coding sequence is TGTGCCTCTGGGGGTAACGAGCAGTACTTC. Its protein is CASGGNEQYF.